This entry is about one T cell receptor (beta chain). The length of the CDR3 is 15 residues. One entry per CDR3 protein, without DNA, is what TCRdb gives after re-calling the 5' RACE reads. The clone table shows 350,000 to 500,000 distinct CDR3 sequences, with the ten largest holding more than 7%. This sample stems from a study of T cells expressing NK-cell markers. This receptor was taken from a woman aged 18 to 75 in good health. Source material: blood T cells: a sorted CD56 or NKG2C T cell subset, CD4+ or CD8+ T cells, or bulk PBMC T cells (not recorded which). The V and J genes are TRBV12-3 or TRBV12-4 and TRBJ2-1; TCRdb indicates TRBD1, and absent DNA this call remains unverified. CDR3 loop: CASSPFGGAYNEQFF.